This record covers a single T cell receptor (beta chain). CDR1 is SGHDT and CDR2 is YYEEEE in the germline V gene. There are 15 residues in the CDR3. Trimming took 5 bases from V and 3 from J, leaving 17 bases between them. Libraries were prepared by immunoSEQ multiplex PCR; TCRdb keeps only in-frame clonotypes and omits some of them. Here the sample spans 45,000 to 60,000 clones, approximately 83% being singletons. These data come from a study of PD-L1 blockade in urothelial cancer. This sample's time point: pretreatment peripheral blood. The clonotype was recovered from a man between 65 and 85 years old with urothelial cancer. This sample comprised PBMCs, obtained around atezolizumab (anti-PD-L1) treatment. The V call is TRBV5-6, the J call TRBJ2-5; D is perhaps TRBD2 (5 bases). As DNA, the CDR3 is TGTGCCAGCAGGCCATACAATGACTACAAAGAGACCCAGTACTTC. This codes for CASRPYNDYKETQYF.